The clone carrying this T cell receptor (beta chain) occurred many times. Its antigen is undetermined. MiXCR, applied by TCRdb to the 5' RACE reads, yields one record per CDR3 protein. The table shows fewer than 50,000 distinct CDR3 sequences, with 11% occurring only once. These data come from a study of neurological immune-mediated disorders. Study conclusions and caveats: HTLV-1-associated myelopathy had the most TCR clonal expansion, while multiple sclerosis had the least, a level that fell below healthy controls.

Time point here: technical triplicate 1. The unsorted libraries were produced from 2 million PBMCs held at -80 C. The origin of this receptor is a man aged 55 to 70 with HTLV-1-associated myelopathy (HAM/TSP). The sequenced sample consisted of PBMCs.

CDR3 sequence reads: CAISVSSGSRGSETQYF. The CDR3, as DNA: TGTGCCATCAGTGTTTCCAGCGGGAGTCGGGGGTCGGAGACCCAGTACTTC. The V gene is TRBV10-3, the J gene TRBJ2-5; TRBD2 agrees at 8 bases. Germline V gene data show CDR1 as ENHRY and CDR2 as SYGVKD. The CDR3 runs to 17 residues. The V and J ends lost 4 bases and 5 bases, in that order; junction bases with no gene match: 15.